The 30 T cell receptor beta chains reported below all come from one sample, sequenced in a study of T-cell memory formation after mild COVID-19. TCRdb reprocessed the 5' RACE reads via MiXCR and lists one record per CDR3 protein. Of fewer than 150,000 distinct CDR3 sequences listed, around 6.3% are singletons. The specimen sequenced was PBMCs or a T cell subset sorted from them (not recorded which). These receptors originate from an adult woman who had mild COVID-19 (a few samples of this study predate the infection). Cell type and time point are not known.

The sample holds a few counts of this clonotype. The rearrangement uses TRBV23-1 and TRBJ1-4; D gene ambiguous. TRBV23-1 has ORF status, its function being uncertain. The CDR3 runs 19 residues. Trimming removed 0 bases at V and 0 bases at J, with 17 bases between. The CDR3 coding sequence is TGCGCCAGCAGTCAATCCCCATCCGGAGCGAGCTCAACTAATGAAAAACTGTTTTTT. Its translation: CASSQSPSGASSTNEKLFF.

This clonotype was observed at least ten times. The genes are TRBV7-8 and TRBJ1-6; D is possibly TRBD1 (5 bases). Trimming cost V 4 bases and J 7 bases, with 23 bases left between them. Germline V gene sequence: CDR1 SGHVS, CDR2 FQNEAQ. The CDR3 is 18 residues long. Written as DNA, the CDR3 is TGTGCCAGCAGCTCCCCACCCGGGACTACTTTGGGAAATTCACCCCTCCACTTT. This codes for CASSSPPGTTLGNSPLHF.

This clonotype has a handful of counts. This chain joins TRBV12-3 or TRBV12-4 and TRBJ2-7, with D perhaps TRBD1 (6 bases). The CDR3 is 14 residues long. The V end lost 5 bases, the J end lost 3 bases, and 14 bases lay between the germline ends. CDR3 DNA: TGTGCCAGCAGTCCCGGACAGCAGCTCTACGAGCAGTACTTC. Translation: CASSPGQQLYEQYF.

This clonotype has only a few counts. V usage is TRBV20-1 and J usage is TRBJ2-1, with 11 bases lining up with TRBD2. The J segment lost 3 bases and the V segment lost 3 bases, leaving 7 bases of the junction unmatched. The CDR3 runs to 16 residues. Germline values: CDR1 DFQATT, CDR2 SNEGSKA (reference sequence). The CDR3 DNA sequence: TGCAGTGCTAGTGGAGTTAGCGGGGGGGACTACAATGAGCAGTTCTTC. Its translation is CSASGVSGGDYNEQFF.

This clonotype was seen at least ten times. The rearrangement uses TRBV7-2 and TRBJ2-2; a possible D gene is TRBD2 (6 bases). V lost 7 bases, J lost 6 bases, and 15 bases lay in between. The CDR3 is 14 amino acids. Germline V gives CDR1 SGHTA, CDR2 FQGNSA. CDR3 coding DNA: TGTGCCAGCAACAAATGGGGGGAATCCGGGGAGCTGTTTTTT. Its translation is CASNKWGESGELFF.

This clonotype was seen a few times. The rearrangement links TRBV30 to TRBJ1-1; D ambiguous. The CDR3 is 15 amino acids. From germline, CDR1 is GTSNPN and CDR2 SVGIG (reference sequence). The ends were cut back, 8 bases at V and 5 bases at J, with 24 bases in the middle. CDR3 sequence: CASQPQTGGRTEAFF. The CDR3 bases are TGTGCCAGCCAACCTCAGACGGGAGGGCGTACTGAAGCTTTCTTT.

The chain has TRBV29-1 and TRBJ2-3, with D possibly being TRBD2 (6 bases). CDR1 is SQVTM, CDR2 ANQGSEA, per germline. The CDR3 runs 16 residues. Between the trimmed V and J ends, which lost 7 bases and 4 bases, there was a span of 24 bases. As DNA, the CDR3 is TGCAGCGCTGCGGGGACTGAAGGAAGTGCCCCAGATACGCAGTATTTT. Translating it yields CSAAGTEGSAPDTQYF.

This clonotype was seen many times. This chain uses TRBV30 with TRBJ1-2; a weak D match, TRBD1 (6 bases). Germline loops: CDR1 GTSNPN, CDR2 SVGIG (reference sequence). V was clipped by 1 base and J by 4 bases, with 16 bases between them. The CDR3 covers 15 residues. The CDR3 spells CAWSARSGHRYGYTF. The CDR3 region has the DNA TGTGCCTGGAGTGCCCGGTCGGGACACCGCTATGGCTACACCTTC.

CDR3 region: CASSSTWTSYGYTF. DNA for the CDR3: TGTGCCAGCAGTTCGACGTGGACCTCCTATGGCTACACCTTC. V gene TRBV12-3 or TRBV12-4 combines with J gene TRBJ1-2; D remains unclear. Trimming left V 4 bases short and J 4 bases short, with 13 bases between. CDR3 size: 14 residues.

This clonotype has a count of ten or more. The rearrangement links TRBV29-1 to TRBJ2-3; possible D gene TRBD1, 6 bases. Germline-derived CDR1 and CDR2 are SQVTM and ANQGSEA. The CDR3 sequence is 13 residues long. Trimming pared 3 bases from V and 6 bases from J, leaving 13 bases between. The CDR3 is CSVDNRDGDTQYF. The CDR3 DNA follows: TGCAGCGTTGACAACAGGGATGGGGATACGCAGTATTTT.

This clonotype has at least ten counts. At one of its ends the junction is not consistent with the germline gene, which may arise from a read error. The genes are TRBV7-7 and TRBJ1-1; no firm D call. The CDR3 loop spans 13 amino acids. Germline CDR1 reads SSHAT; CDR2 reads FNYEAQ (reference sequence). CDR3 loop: CASSHSLNTEAFF. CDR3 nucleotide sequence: TGTGCTAGCAGCCATTCCTTGAACACTGAAGCTTTCTTT.

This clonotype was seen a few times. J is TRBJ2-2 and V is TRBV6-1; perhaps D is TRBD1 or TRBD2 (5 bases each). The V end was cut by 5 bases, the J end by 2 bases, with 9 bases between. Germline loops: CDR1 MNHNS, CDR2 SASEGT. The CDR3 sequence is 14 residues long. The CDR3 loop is CASSWDPNTGELFF. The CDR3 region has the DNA TGTGCCAGCAGTTGGGACCCTAACACCGGGGAGCTGTTTTTT.

For the CDR3, the DNA is TGTGCCAGTCGGACGAATTTTTACAATGAGCAGTTCTTC. It codes for CASRTNFYNEQFF. The genes are TRBV7-9 and TRBJ2-1; D is undetermined. The germline gives CDR1 SEHNR, CDR2 FQNEAQ (reference sequence). This CDR3 has 13 residues. Trimming cost V 9 bases and J 4 bases, with 13 bases left between them.

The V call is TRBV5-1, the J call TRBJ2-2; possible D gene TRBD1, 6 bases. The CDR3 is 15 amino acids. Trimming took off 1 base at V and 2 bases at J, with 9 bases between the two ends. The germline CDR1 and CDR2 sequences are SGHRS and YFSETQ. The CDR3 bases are TGCGCCAGCAGCTTGTTACAGGGAAACACCGGGGAGCTGTTTTTT. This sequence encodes CASSLLQGNTGELFF.

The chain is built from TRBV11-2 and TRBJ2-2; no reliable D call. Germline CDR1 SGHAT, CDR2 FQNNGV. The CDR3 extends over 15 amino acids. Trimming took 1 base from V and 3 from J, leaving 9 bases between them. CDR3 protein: CASSLANTDTGELFF. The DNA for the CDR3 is TGTGCCAGCAGCTTAGCCAACACGGACACCGGGGAGCTGTTTTTT. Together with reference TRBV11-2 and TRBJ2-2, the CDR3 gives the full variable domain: EAGVAQSPRYKIIEKRQSVAFWCNPISGHATLYWYQQILGQGPKLLIQFQNNGVVDDSQLPKDRFSAERLKGVDSTLKIQPAKLEDSAVYLCASSLANTDTGELFFGEGSRLTVL.

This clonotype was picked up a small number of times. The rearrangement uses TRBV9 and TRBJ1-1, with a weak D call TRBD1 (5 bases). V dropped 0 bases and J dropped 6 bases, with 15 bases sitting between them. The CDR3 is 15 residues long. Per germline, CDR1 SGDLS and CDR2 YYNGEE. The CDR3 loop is CASSVGAGAQPEAFF. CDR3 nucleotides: TGTGCCAGCAGCGTAGGAGCTGGGGCCCAGCCTGAAGCTTTCTTT. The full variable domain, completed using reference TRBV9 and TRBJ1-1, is DSGVTQTPKHLITATGQRVTLRCSPRSGDLSVYWYQQSLDQGLQFLIQYYNGEERAKGNILERFSAQQFPDLHSELNLSSLELGDSALYFCASSVGAGAQPEAFFGQGTRLTVV.

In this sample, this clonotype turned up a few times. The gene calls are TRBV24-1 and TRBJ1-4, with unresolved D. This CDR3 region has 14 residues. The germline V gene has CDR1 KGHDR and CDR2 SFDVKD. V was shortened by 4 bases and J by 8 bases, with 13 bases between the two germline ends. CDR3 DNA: TGTGCCACCAGTGAAGGGATGAGAAGCGAAAAACTGTTTTTT. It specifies CATSEGMRSEKLFF.

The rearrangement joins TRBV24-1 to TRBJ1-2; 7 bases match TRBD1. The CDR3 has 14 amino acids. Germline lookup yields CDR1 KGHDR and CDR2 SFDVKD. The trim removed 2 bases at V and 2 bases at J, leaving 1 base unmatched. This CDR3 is CATSDSTGNYGYTF. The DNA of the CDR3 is TGTGCCACCAGTGATTCGACAGGGAACTATGGCTACACCTTC.

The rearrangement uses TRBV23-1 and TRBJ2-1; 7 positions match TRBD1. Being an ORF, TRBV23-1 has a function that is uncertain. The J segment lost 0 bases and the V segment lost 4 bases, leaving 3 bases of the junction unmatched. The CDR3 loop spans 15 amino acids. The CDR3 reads CASSRHRGSYNEQFF. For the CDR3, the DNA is TGCGCCAGCAGTCGACACAGGGGCTCCTACAATGAGCAGTTCTTC.

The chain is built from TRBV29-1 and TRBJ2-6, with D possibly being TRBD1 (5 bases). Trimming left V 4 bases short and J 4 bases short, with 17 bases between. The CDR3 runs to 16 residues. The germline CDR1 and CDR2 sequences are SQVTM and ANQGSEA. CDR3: CSVAGQGNSGANVLTF. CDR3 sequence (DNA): TGCAGCGTTGCTGGGCAGGGTAACTCGGGGGCCAACGTCCTGACTTTC.

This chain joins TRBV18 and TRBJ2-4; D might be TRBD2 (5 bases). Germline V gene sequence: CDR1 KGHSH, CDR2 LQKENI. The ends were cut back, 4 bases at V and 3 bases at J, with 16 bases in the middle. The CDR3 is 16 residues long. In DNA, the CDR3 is TGTGCCAGCTCACTGACGAAACTCGGAGGCAAAAACATTCAGTACTTC. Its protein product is CASSLTKLGGKNIQYF.

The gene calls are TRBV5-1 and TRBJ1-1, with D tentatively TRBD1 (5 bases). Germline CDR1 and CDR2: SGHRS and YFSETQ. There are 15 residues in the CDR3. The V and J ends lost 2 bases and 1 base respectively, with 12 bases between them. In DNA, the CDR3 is TGCGCCAGCAGCTTAGCCGGGACGGAGAACACTGAAGCTTTCTTT. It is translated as CASSLAGTENTEAFF.

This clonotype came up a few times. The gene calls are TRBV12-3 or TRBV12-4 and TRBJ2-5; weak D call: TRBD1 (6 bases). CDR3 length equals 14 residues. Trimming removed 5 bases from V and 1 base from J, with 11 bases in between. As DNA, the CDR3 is TGTGCCAGCAGTATTAACAGGGTCCAAGAGACCCAGTACTTC. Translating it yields CASSINRVQETQYF.

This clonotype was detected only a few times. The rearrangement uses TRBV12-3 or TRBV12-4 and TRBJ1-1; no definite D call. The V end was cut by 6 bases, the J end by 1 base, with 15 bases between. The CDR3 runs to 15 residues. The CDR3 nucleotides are TGTGCCAGCAGCCCGAATACTGGCGGGAACACTGAAGCTTTCTTT. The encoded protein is CASSPNTGGNTEAFF.

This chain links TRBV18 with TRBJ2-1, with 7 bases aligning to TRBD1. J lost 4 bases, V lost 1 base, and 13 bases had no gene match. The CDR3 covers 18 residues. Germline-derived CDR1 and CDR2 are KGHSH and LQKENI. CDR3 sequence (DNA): TGTGCCAGCTCACCACTTCGAGGGGGCGCCTCATTTTACAATGAGCAGTTCTTC. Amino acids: CASSPLRGGASFYNEQFF.

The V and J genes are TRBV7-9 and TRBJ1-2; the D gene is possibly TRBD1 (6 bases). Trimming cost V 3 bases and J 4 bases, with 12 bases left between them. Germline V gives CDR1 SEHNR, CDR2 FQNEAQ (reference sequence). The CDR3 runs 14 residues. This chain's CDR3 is CASSFQGRRYGYTF. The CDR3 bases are TGTGCCAGCAGCTTTCAGGGGCGCCGCTATGGCTACACCTTC.

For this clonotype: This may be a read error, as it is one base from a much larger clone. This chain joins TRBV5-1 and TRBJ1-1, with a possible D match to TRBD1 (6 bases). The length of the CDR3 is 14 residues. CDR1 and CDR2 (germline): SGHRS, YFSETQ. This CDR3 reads CASSLGGQDTEALF. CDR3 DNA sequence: TGCGCCAGCAGCTTGGGGGGGCAGGACACTGAAGCTTTATTT. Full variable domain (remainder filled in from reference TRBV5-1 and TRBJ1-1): KAGVTQTPRYLIKTRGQQVTLSCSPISGHRSVSWYQQTPGQGLQFLFEYFSETQRNKGNFPGRFSGRQFSNSRSEMNVSTLELGDSALYLCASSLGGQDTEALFGQGTRLTVV.

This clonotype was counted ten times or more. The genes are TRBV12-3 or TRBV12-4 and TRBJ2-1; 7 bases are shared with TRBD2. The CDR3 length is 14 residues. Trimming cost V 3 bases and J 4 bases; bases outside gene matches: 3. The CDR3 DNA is TGTGCCAGCAGTTTGGGGCGGGGGTACAATGAGCAGTTCTTC. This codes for CASSLGRGYNEQFF.

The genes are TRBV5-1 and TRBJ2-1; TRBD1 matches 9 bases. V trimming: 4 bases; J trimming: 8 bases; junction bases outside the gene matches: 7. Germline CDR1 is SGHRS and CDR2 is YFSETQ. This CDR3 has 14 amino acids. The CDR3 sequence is CASSAGQGRHEQFF. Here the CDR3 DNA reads TGCGCCAGCAGCGCGGGACAGGGCCGTCATGAGCAGTTCTTC.

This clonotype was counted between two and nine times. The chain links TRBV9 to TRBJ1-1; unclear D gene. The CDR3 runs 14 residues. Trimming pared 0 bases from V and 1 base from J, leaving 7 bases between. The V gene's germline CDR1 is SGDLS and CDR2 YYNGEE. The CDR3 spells CASSVGAANTEAFF. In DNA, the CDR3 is TGTGCCAGCAGCGTAGGAGCAGCGAACACTGAAGCTTTCTTT.